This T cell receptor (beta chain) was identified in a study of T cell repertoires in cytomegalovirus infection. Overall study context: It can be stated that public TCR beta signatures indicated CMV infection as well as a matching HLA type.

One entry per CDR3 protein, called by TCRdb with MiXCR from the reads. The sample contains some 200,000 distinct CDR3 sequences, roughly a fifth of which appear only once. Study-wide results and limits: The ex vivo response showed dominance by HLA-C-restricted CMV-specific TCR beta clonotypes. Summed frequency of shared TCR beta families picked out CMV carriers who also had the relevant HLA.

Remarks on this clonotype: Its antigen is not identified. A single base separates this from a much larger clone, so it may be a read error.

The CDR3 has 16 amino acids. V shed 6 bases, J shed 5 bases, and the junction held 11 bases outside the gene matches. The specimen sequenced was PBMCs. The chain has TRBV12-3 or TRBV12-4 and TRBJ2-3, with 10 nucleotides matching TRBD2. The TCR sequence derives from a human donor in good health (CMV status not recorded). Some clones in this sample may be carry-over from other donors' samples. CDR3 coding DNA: TGTGCCAGCAGCCCTGGACTAGCGGTAGAGGGAGATACGCAGTATTTT. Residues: CASSPGLAVEGDTQYF.